The following is a T cell receptor (beta chain) sequence with its context. It has no known antigen specificity. Base qualities are missing; no much larger clone stands one base away. The CDR3 starts with the cysteine, ends with the phenylalanine, and has 13 residues. The read is trimmed to its CDR3 DNA, 39 bases read in frame from base 1. CDR1 MGHRA and CDR2 YSYEKL are derived from the germline V gene. V sheds 1 base and J sheds 5 bases, leaving 8 bases between their ends. This record comes from a study of blood T cell repertoires in COVID-19 (dated by TCRdb to the early 2020s). Some background on the complete study: The collaborator samples originated in the United States, Italy and Spain and spanned the acute and convalescent phases of COVID-19. The samples were drawn from two sources: the first 160 participants of the ongoing ImmuneRACE study, and 1,200 or so subjects contributed by 6 global collaborators. Nearly every sample came with metadata listing a de-identified subject ID, COVID-19 status, age in years and sex. HLA class I and class II types, where available, came from metadata supplied by the sample provider rather than from assay-based typing. The repertoires were released in a freely available public database meant as a resource for research on the immune response to SARS-CoV-2. The material from the prospective study consisted of cDNA or gDNA derived from T cells, B-cell-depleted T cells, or PBMCs. The dataset comprised deeply sampled blood TCRbeta repertoires from subjects exposed to, actively infected with, or recovered from COVID-19. General findings and caveats noted by the study authors: The quantity of clinical and demographic metadata differed by source and by participant and was supplied without curation.

TCRbeta CDR3 regions were amplified from genomic DNA using the immunoSEQ Assay, a bias-controlled multiplex PCR. The original methods were these. Within the assay, amplification of reference gene primers was used to estimate how many nucleated cells each sample contained. To quantify the absolute abundance of each unique TCRbeta CDR3 rearrangement, sequence reads were collapsed and filtered. For each sample, productive Simpson clonality was calculated by taking the square root of Simpson's diversity index across productive rearrangements. In TCRdb, the immuneACCESS table is reduced to in-frame sequences with V and J assigned. These tables do not hold every clone; where another copy was compared, an unresolved V gene accounts for under half, and the others remain unexplained. The V and J calls and clone size come from that table; D and trimming were worked out from the DNA. In all, the sample holds 310,000 or so clones, and around 87% of those were seen once. The ten largest make up approximately 1.5% of the sample.

In the prospective study, participants were roughly 18 to 89 years old, resided in 20 to 30 geographic areas of the United States, and were enrolled through a virtual design. In the prospective study, participants were assigned to cohorts based on the clinical history participants reported in a screening survey and a study questionnaire. Each participant in the prospective study had whole blood, serum and a nasopharyngeal or oropharyngeal swab collected by mobile phlebotomists. Prospective study participants could optionally give additional blood draws and questionnaires over an approximately two-month period. Prospective study blood samples were shipped either frozen or at room temperature before DNA extraction.

Sequencing was performed on PBMCs or T cells enriched from blood (not recorded which). This receptor chain uses TRBV4-1 and TRBJ1-2, with the D gene not clear enough to name. The receptor was derived from a woman under 30 with acute COVID-19. The DNA sequence reads TGCGCCAGCAGCCAAGGGATGGAGTATGGCTACACCTTC. Protein translation: CASSQGMEYGYTF.